Below, one TCR beta chain is given with its context. These data belong to a study of blood T cell repertoires in COVID-19. Study-wide context: The analysed material was cDNA or gDNA that came from T cells, B-cell-depleted T cells, or PBMCs.

Seattle's cohort entered during active infection and was followed longitudinally. Repertoires were generated with immunoSEQ multiplex PCR, while TCRdb's copy carries only in-frame clones and drops some. The repertoire holds nearly 350,000 clones, with around nine tenths as singletons. The V gene lost 8 bases and the J gene lost 5 bases, with 15 bases spanning the gap. The CDR3 covers 13 residues. The germline gives CDR1 LGHDT, CDR2 YNNKEL (reference sequence). Sequences were obtained from peripheral blood. This chain uses TRBV3-1 (or the pseudogene TRBV3-2) with TRBJ1-2, with D maybe TRBD1 (5 bases). The source of this sequence is a woman aged 70 to 79 with COVID-19, enrolled during active disease. CDR3 nucleotides: TGTGCCAGCCGCAAGACAGCTTCTTATGGCTACACCTTC. It codes for CASRKTASYGYTF.